The present T cell receptor (beta chain) was sequenced within a study of T cells expressing NK-cell markers. In the study overall: Investigators obtained TCR beta repertoires from sorted CD3+CD56+NKG2C+, CD3+CD56+NKG2C- and CD3+CD56-NKG2C+ T cells. Seropositivity for HCMV was found in most of the eight sequenced donors, with one seronegative.

From the 5' RACE reads, TCRdb lists one entry per CDR3 protein and no DNA. The record lists roughly 390,000 distinct CDR3 sequences, of which the ten most abundant hold roughly 10%. Whole-study results and caveats: HCMV specificity of expanded NKG2C+ T cell clones remained unclear.

About this clonotype itself: The antigen remains undetermined.

Germline V lookup: CDR1 MDHEN, CDR2 SYDVKM. This CDR3 comprises 15 residues. This receptor was obtained from a woman aged 45-65 years in good health. This rearrangement joins TRBV28 to TRBJ2-1; TCRdb lists TRBD2, though no DNA is available to test this call. Material: blood T cells: a sorted CD56 or NKG2C T cell subset, CD4+ or CD8+ T cells, or bulk PBMC T cells (not recorded which). CDR3 amino acids: CASKLAGPTYNEQFF.